This T cell receptor (beta chain) was obtained from a study of CD8 T cells in Susac syndrome. Study conclusions and caveats: TCR sequencing and HLA analysis covered a relatively small number of individuals.

With respect to this clonotype: What it binds is not known.

Trimming cost V 3 bases and J 8 bases, with 17 bases left between them. Germline V gene data show CDR1 as KGHSH and CDR2 as LQKENI. The CDR3 length is 15 residues. With random hexamers, about 0.45 to 1 ug RNA was reverse transcribed. Amplification of TCR beta CDR3 by immunoSEQ multiplex PCR spanned 54 Vbeta and 13 Jbeta. In TCRdb, the immunoSEQ multiplex PCR reads were re-called with MiXCR into one record per CDR3 protein. Of 95,000 to 150,000 distinct CDR3 sequences listed, approximately 94% are singletons. Sequencing of TCR beta was carried out in blood CD8+ and CD4+ T cells. In contrast to the negatively isolated CD8+ and CD4+ T cells, TEMRA cells were FACS-enriched.

This sequence joins TRBV18 and TRBJ2-1, with D possibly being TRBD2 (5 bases). Source material: CD4+ T cells from PBMCs. This TCR was recovered from a human donor in good health. CDR3 nucleotides: TGTGCCAGCTCACCGAGAAGCGGAGTGAGGGATGAGCAGTTCTTC. It translates to CASSPRSGVRDEQFF.